The 2 T cell receptor beta chains reported below all come from one sample, sequenced in a study of blood T cells in healthy people across ages. The authors ran a second PCR of about 7 to 11 cycles using a sample-barcoded 5' primer and a J-beta primer mix. TCRdb re-called the 5' RACE reads through MiXCR, storing one row per CDR3 protein. The top ten clones hold 20% to 25% of a sample with some 1,800,000 distinct CDR3 sequences, 30% to 40% of them seen once. Sequences were obtained from blood. Receptors originate from a human donor in good health.

Remarks on this clonotype: A read error is the likely source, as a far larger clone sits one nucleotide away. This sequence joins TRBV12-3 or TRBV12-4 and TRBJ2-5, with 8 positions matching TRBD1. The CDR3 length is 13 residues. V shed 6 bases and J 3 bases; nucleotides not matched to a gene: 3. The chain's CDR3 is CASRLGQEETQYF. The CDR3 DNA reads as TGTGCCAGCAGGTTGGGACAGGAAGAGACCCAGTACTTC.

The CDR3 region is CASSAPGLAGNTGELFF. The DNA of the CDR3 is TGCGCCAGCAGCGCTCCGGGACTAGCGGGTAACACCGGGGAGCTGTTTTTT. The chain links TRBV5-1 to TRBJ2-2; TRBD2 matches 12 bases. The CDR3 is 17 amino acids. CDR1 and CDR2 from the germline V gene are SGHRS and YFSETQ. The trim removed 4 bases at V and 2 bases at J, leaving 6 bases unmatched.